The clone carrying this TCR beta chain was seen only once. The sample originates from a study of blood T cell repertoires in COVID-19. Methods used by the authors: Cell counts per sample came from amplifying reference gene primers. Only in-frame clones appear in the TCRdb table, and some are missing; sequencing was by immunoSEQ multiplex PCR. V and J calls plus clone size are reproduced from that table; the DNA served to infer D and trimming. Among some 140,000 clones, over 60% were seen once, and the ten largest hold roughly 1.8%. This CDR3 contains 17 residues. Germline V CDR1 and CDR2: SGDLS, YYNGEE. The ends lost 2 bases at V and 4 bases at J; junction bases unmatched: 11.

The sequencing sample was made of peripheral blood. The V call is TRBV9, the J call TRBJ2-1; 8 positions match TRBD2. The receptor's source is an elderly man with acute or convalescent COVID-19. CDR3 region: CASSVDLIAGYYNEQFF. In DNA form, the CDR3 reads TGTGCCAGCAGCGTGGACCTAATAGCGGGGTATTACAATGAGCAGTTCTTC.